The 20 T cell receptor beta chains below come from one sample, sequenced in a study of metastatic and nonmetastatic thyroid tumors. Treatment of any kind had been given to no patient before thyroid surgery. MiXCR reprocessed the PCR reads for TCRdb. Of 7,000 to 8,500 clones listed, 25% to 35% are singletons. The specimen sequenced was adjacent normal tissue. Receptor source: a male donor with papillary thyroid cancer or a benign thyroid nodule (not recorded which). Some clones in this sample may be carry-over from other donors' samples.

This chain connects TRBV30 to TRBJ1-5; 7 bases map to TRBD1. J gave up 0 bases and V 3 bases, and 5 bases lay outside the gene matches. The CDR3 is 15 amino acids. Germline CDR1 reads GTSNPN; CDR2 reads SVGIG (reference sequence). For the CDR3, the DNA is TGTGCCTGGAGCCCACAGGGGTATAGCAATCAGCCCCAGCATTTT. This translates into CAWSPQGYSNQPQHF.

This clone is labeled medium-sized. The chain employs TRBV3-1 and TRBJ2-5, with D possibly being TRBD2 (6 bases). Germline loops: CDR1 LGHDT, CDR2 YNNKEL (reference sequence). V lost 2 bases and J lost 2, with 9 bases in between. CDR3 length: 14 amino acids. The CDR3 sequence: CASSQMTSQETQYF. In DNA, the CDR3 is TGTGCCAGCAGCCAAATGACTAGTCAAGAGACCCAGTACTTC.

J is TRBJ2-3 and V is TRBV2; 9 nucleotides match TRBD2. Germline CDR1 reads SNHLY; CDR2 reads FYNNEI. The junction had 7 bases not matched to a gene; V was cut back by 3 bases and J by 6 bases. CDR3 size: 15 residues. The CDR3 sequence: CASSDAGGSYDTQYF. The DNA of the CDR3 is TGTGCCAGCAGTGATGCGGGAGGGTCCTATGATACGCAGTATTTT. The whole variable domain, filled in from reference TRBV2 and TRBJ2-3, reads EPEVTQTPSHQVTQMGQEVILRCVPISNHLYFYWYRQILGQKVEFLVSFYNNEISEKSEIFDDQFSVERPDGSNFTLKIRSTKLEDSAMYFCASSDAGGSYDTQYFGPGTRLTVL.

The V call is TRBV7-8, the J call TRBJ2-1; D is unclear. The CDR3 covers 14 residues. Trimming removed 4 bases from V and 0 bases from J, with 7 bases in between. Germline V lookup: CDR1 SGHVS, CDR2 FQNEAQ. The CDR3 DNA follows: TGTGCCAGCAGCTCCCCAAGCTCCTACAATGAGCAGTTCTTC. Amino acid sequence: CASSSPSSYNEQFF. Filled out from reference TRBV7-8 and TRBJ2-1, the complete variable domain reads GAGVSQSPRYKVAKRGQDVALRCDPISGHVSLFWYQQALGQGPEFLTYFQNEAQLDKSGLPSDRFFAERPEGSVSTLKIQRTQQEDSAVYLCASSSPSSYNEQFFGPGTRLTVL.

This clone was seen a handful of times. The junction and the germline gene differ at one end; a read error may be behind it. The CDR3 sequence is CAISYPLGGGTSYEQYF. CDR3 nucleotide sequence: TGTGCCATCAGTTACCCCTTAGGGGGCGGGACCTCCTACGAGCAGTACTTC. V usage is TRBV6-6 and J usage is TRBJ2-7; possibly TRBD1 for D (7 bases). Per the germline V gene, CDR1 is MNHNY and CDR2 is SVGAGI (reference sequence). The CDR3 extends over 17 amino acids.

The CDR3 DNA sequence: TGTGCCAGCAGCTTAGTAAGTAGTCAAGGTCCCTACAATGAGCAGTTCTTC. Its protein product is CASSLVSSQGPYNEQFF. The rearrangement uses TRBV11-2 and TRBJ2-1; D gene unclear. The V end lost 1 base, the J end lost 2 bases, and 15 bases lay between the germline ends. The CDR3 length is 17 residues. Germline V gene data show CDR1 as SGHAT and CDR2 as FQNNGV.

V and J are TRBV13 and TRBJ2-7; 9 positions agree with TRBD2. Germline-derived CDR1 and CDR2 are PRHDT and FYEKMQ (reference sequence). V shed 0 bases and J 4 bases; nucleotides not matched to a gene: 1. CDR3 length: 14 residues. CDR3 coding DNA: TGTGCCAGCAGCTTAGGACTAGCGGGTTACGAGCAGTACTTC. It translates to CASSLGLAGYEQYF.

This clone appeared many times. CDR3 sequence (DNA): TGCAGTGCTAATCCGGGCGCACAGGGGTATCAGCCCCAGCATTTT. Translated, it gives CSANPGAQGYQPQHF. The chain is built from TRBV20-1 and TRBJ1-5; 7 bases map to TRBD1. This CDR3 comprises 15 residues. The V gene's germline CDR1 is DFQATT and CDR2 SNEGSKA (reference sequence). V shed 4 bases, J shed 5 bases, and the junction held 11 bases outside the gene matches.

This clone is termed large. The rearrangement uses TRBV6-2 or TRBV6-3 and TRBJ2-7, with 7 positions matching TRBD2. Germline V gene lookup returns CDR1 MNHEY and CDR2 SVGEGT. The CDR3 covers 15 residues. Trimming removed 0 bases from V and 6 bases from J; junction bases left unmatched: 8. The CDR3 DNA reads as TGTGCCAGCAGTTACTCTAGGAACGGGAGGTCCGAGCAGTACTTC. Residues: CASSYSRNGRSEQYF.

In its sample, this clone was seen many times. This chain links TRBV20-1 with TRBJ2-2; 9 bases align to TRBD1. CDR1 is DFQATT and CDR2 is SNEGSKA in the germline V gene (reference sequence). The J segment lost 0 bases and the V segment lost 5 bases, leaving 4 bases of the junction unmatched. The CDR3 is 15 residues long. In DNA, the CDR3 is TGCAGTGCTCAACGACAGGGGGCGAACACCGGGGAGCTGTTTTTT. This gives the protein CSAQRQGANTGELFF.

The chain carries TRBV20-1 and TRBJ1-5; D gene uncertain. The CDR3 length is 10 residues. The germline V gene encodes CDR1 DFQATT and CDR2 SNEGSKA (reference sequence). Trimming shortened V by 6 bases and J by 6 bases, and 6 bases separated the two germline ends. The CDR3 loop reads CSADGQPQHF. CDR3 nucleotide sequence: TGCAGTGCCGATGGTCAGCCCCAGCATTTT.

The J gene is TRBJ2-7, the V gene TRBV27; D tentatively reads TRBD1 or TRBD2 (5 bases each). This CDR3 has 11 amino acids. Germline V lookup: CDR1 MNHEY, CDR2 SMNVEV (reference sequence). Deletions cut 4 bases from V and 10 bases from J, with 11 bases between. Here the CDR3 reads CASSSRGDQYF. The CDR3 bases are TGTGCCAGCAGTTCGAGGGGCGATCAGTACTTC.

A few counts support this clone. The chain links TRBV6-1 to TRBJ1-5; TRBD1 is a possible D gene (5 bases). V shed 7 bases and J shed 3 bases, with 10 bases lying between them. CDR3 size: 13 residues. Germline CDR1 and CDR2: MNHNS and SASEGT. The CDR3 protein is CASMGQVNQPQHF. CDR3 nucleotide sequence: TGTGCCAGCATGGGGCAGGTCAATCAGCCCCAGCATTTT.

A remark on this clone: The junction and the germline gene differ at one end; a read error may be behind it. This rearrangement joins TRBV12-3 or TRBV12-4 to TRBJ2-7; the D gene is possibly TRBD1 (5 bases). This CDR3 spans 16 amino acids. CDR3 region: CASSSHSGPSSYEHYF. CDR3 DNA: TGTGCCAGCAGTTCCCACTCAGGGCCTTCCTCCTACGAGCATTACTTC.

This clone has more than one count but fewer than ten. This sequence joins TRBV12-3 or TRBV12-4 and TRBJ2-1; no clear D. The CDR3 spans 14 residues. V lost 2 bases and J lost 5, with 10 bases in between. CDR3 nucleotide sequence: TGTGCCAGCAGTTTAATAAGGAGAAACAATGAGCAGTTCTTC. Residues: CASSLIRRNNEQFF.

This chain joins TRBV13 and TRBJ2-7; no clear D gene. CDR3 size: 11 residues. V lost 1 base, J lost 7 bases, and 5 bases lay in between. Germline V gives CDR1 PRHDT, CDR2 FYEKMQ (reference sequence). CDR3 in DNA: TGTGCCAGCAGCTTAGTGGGTGAGCAGTACTTC. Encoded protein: CASSLVGEQYF.

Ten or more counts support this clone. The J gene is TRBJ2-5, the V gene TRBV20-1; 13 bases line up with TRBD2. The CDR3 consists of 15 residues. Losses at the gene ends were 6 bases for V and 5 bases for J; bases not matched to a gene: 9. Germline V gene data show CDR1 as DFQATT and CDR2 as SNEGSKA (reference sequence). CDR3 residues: CSAWTSGSPRETQYF. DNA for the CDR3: TGCAGTGCATGGACTAGCGGGAGCCCCCGGGAGACCCAGTACTTC.

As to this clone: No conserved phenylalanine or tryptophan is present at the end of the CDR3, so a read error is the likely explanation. Written as DNA, the CDR3 is TGTGCCAGCAACATTCAGAGGGGAAACTATGGCTACACCTCC. Protein: CASNIQRGNYGYTS. The chain joins TRBV2 to TRBJ1-2; D perhaps matches TRBD1 (5 bases). Germline lookup yields CDR1 SNHLY and CDR2 FYNNEI. Trimming removed 7 bases at V and 2 bases at J, with 14 bases between. This CDR3 contains 14 residues.

The CDR3 is CASSGDGGVARRYSTDTQYF. The DNA of the CDR3 is TGTGCCAGCAGTGGGGATGGGGGGGTTGCACGGAGGTATAGCACAGATACGCAGTATTTT. J is TRBJ2-3 and V is TRBV2; TRBD2 matches 7 bases. Per germline, CDR1 SNHLY and CDR2 FYNNEI. The V and J ends lost 4 bases and 0 bases, in that order; junction bases with no gene match: 19. CDR3 length: 20 residues.

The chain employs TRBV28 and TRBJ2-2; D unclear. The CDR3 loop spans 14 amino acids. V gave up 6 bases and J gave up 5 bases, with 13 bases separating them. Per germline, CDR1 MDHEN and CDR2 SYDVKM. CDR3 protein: CASRYQARTGELFF. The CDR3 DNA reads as TGTGCCAGCAGATACCAAGCCCGGACCGGGGAGCTGTTTTTT.